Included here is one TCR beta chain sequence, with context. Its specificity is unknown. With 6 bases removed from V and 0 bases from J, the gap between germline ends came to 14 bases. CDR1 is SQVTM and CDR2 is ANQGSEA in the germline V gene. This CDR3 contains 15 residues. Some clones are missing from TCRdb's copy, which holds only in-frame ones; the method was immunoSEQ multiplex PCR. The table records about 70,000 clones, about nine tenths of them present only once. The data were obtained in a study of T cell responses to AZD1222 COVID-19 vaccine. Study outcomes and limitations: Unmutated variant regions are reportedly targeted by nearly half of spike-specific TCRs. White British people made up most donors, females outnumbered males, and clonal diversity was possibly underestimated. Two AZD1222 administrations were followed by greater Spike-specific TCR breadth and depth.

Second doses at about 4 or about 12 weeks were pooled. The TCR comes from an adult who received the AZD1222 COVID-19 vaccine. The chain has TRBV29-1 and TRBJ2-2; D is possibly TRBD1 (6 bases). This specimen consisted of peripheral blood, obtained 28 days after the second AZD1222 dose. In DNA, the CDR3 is TGCAGCGTCGACTCGGACAGAGCGAACACCGGGGAGCTGTTTTTT. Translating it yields CSVDSDRANTGELFF.